Below are 18 T cell receptor beta chains sequenced from a single sample in a study of cytomegalovirus exposure and HLA in healthy donors. PCR was performed using 60 Vbeta and 13 Jbeta primers. Sequenced by immunoSEQ multiplex PCR; TCRdb stores in-frame clones only, minus some. The sample lists fewer than 200,000 clones; 82% were seen once. Sequencing was performed on PBMCs. The receptors derive from a woman between 18 and 29 years old in good health and CMV-seronegative.

The chain combines TRBV5-6 with TRBJ2-3; 7 bases match TRBD2. The J segment lost 4 bases and the V segment lost 0 bases, leaving 8 bases of the junction unmatched. The CDR3 has 16 amino acids. The V gene's germline CDR1 is SGHDT and CDR2 YYEEEE. CDR3 amino acids: CASSLEGGSNSDTQYF. Written as DNA, the CDR3 is TGTGCCAGCAGCTTGGAGGGCGGGAGCAACTCAGATACGCAGTATTTT. The entire variable domain, with the rest obtained from reference TRBV5-6 and TRBJ2-3, is as follows: DAGVTQSPTHLIKTRGQQVTLRCSPKSGHDTVSWYQQALGQGPQFIFQYYEEEERQRGNFPDRFSGHQFPNYSSELNVNALLLGDSALYLCASSLEGGSNSDTQYFGPGTRLTVL.

The J gene is TRBJ2-7, the V gene TRBV4-2, with D unresolved. CDR1 and CDR2 from the germline V gene are LGHNA and YNFKEQ. The CDR3 totals 15 residues. With 3 bases removed from V and 3 bases from J, the gap between germline ends came to 15 bases. As DNA, the CDR3 is TGTGCCAGCAGCCATGAGTCTAGTCCACTCTACGAGCAGTACTTC. Protein: CASSHESSPLYEQYF.

The chain has TRBV27 and TRBJ1-5; tentative D call: TRBD1 (6 bases). CDR3 length: 15 residues. Germline-derived CDR1 and CDR2 are MNHEY and SMNVEV (reference sequence). Deletions cut 0 bases from V and 5 bases from J, with 11 bases between. CDR3 bases: TGTGCCAGCAGTTTATCGGGGACATCGCATCAGCCCCAGCATTTT. As protein: CASSLSGTSHQPQHF.

V and J are TRBV18 and TRBJ2-1, with TRBD2 matching 13 bases. This CDR3 is 17 amino acids long. Trimming took 2 bases from V and 7 from J; bases not matched to a gene: 8. Germline V gene data show CDR1 as KGHSH and CDR2 as LQKENI. The CDR3 is CASSPVQGLAGSNEQFF. The CDR3 DNA sequence: TGTGCCAGCTCACCAGTCCAGGGACTAGCGGGAAGTAATGAGCAGTTCTTC.

The chain recombines TRBV14 with TRBJ1-1; D remains ambiguous. V was trimmed by 1 base and J by 7 bases, leaving 7 bases between them. Germline V gene data show CDR1 as SGHDN and CDR2 as FVKESK. The length of the CDR3 is 12 residues. DNA of the CDR3: TGTGCCAGCAGCCAAGCGGAGGGTGAAGCTTTCTTT. Translation: CASSQAEGEAFF.

The chain is built from TRBV7-2 and TRBJ2-3; the match to TRBD2 covers 8 bases. J was trimmed by 2 bases and V by 5 bases; bases with no gene match: 9. This CDR3 spans 16 amino acids. Germline V CDR1 and CDR2: SGHTA, FQGNSA. CDR3 sequence: CASSQSSGLHTDTQYF. The CDR3 DNA follows: TGTGCCAGCAGCCAGTCTAGCGGGCTTCACACAGATACGCAGTATTTT.

This clone was recorded only once. The V call is TRBV30, the J call TRBJ2-1, with D maybe TRBD1 (8 bases). The V gene's germline CDR1 is GTSNPN and CDR2 SVGIG (reference sequence). The CDR3 totals 15 residues. Trimming removed 3 bases at V and 3 bases at J, with 15 bases between. The CDR3 DNA sequence: TGTGCCTGGAGGATACAGGGGGGGCTCTACAATGAGCAGTTCTTC. It yields the protein CAWRIQGGLYNEQFF.

This clone was recorded a few times. The chain is built from TRBV2 and TRBJ1-2; tentatively, D is TRBD1 (5 bases). Trimming removed 2 bases at V and 6 bases at J, with 7 bases between. CDR1 is SNHLY and CDR2 is FYNNEI in the germline V gene. This CDR3 has 12 residues. CDR3 amino acids: CASSEFRDGYTF. The CDR3 DNA is TGTGCCAGCAGTGAATTCAGGGATGGCTACACCTTC.

This clone occurred once. This chain joins TRBV6-6 and TRBJ2-1; D might be TRBD1 (6 bases). CDR3 length: 14 residues. In germline, CDR1 is MNHNY, CDR2 SVGAGI (reference sequence). Trimming took off 4 bases at V and 2 bases at J, with 9 bases between the two ends. The CDR3 sequence: CASSSGTPYNEQFF. CDR3 nucleotides: TGTGCCAGCAGTTCCGGGACACCCTACAATGAGCAGTTCTTC.

This clone was picked up one time. The rearrangement links TRBV18 to TRBJ2-7; 7 bases agree with TRBD1. In germline, CDR1 is KGHSH, CDR2 LQKENI. The CDR3 sequence is 14 residues long. Trimming removed 4 bases from V and 2 bases from J; junction bases left unmatched: 5. CDR3 sequence: CASSQTGRAYEQYF. The CDR3 DNA sequence: TGTGCCAGCTCACAGACAGGGCGCGCCTACGAGCAGTACTTC.

V gene TRBV5-4 combines with J gene TRBJ1-2; D not certain. The CDR3 sequence is 13 residues long. Germline V gene sequence: CDR1 SGHNT, CDR2 YYREEE (reference sequence). The V and J ends lost 2 bases and 4 bases respectively, with 9 bases between them. CDR3 amino acids: CASSFPRGYGYTF. CDR3 DNA: TGTGCCAGCAGCTTTCCACGGGGCTATGGCTACACCTTC.

CDR3 in DNA: TGTGCCAGCAGCCTCGGACAGGGGCCTAGCACAGATACGCAGTATTTT. It is translated as CASSLGQGPSTDTQYF. The gene calls are TRBV28 and TRBJ2-3, with 9 nucleotides matching TRBD1. This CDR3 has 16 residues. The germline gives CDR1 MDHEN, CDR2 SYDVKM. Trimming cost V 6 bases and J 0 bases; bases outside gene matches: 7. Full variable domain (rest looked up from reference TRBV28 and TRBJ2-3): DVKVTQSSRYLVKRTGEKVFLECVQDMDHENMFWYRQDPGLGLRLIYFSYDVKMKEKGDIPEGYSVSREKKERFSLILESASTNQTSMYLCASSLGQGPSTDTQYFGPGTRLTVL.

The V gene is TRBV28, the J gene TRBJ2-7; TRBD1 might be the D (5 bases). Trimming cost V 5 bases and J 4 bases, with 9 bases left between them. Germline values: CDR1 MDHEN, CDR2 SYDVKM. There are 12 residues in the CDR3. CDR3 sequence reads: CASSTRTYEQYF. CDR3 bases: TGTGCCAGCAGTACCCGGACATACGAGCAGTACTTC.

This clone was seen only a few times. The V call is TRBV12-5, the J call TRBJ2-2, with TRBD1 matching 8 bases. The germline gives CDR1 LGHNT, CDR2 FRNRAP. With V trimmed by 1 base and J by 6 bases, 7 bases remained unmatched. The CDR3 has 16 residues. CDR3 in DNA: TGTGCTAGTGGTTTGGCAGATGGACAGGGTGCCGGGGAGCTGTTTTTT. Its protein is CASGLADGQGAGELFF. Variable domain in full (rest from reference TRBV12-5 and TRBJ2-2): DARVTQTPRHKVTEMGQEVTMRCQPILGHNTVFWYRQTMMQGLELLAYFRNRAPLDDSGMPKDRFSAEMPDATLATLKIQPSEPRDSAVYFCASGLADGQGAGELFFGEGSRLTVL.

This sequence joins TRBV7-6 and TRBJ2-5; D uncertain. The J call is in doubt because the DNA end fits TRBJ2-7 better. CDR3 size: 13 residues. Germline CDR1 SGHVS, CDR2 FNYEAQ. The CDR3 nucleotides read TGTGCCAGCAGCTTATCTCAGGCCTACGAGCAGTACTTC. Amino acid sequence: CASSLSQAYEQYF.

J is TRBJ1-2 and V is TRBV4-3; the match to TRBD1 covers 7 bases. Germline trimming cut 4 bases from V and 7 bases from J; bases unmatched to any gene: 12. The CDR3 is 15 amino acids. Germline V gene lookup returns CDR1 LGHNA and CDR2 YSLEER. The CDR3 DNA reads TGCGCCAGCAGCCTGGGACAGTCGGCTGCTGGTGGCTACACCTTC. It encodes CASSLGQSAAGGYTF.

The CDR3: CASSPGTGSETQYF. CDR3 DNA: TGTGCCAGCAGTCCCGGGACAGGGTCGGAGACCCAGTACTTC. The chain joins TRBV27 to TRBJ2-5; the match to TRBD1 covers 9 bases. After removal of 5 bases from V and 5 bases from J, the junction contained 6 bases not matched to a gene. CDR3 length: 14 amino acids. Germline V gives CDR1 MNHEY, CDR2 SMNVEV (reference sequence).

The V gene is TRBV29-1, the J gene TRBJ2-3, with 8 bases fitting TRBD1. Germline CDR1 is SQVTM and CDR2 is ANQGSEA. The CDR3 spans 15 residues. V lost 7 bases and J lost 3; bases outside the gene matches: 12. The CDR3: CSGQLQGAVTDTQYF. The CDR3 DNA follows: TGCAGCGGACAGTTGCAGGGGGCTGTGACAGATACGCAGTATTTT.